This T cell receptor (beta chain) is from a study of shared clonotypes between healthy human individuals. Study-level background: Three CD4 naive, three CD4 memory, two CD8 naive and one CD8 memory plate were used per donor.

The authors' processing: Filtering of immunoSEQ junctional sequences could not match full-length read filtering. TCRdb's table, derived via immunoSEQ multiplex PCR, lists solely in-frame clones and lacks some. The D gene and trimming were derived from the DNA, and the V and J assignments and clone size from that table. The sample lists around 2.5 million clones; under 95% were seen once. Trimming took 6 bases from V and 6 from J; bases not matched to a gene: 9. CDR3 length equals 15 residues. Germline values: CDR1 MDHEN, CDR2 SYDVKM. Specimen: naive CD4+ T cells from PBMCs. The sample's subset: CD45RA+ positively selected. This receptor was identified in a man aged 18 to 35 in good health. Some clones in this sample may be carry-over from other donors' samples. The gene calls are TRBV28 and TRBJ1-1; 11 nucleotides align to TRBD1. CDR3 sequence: CASSGGGQGGPEAFF. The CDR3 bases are TGTGCCAGCAGCGGAGGGGGACAGGGGGGCCCTGAAGCTTTCTTT. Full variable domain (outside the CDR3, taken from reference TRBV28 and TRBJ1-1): DVKVTQSSRYLVKRTGEKVFLECVQDMDHENMFWYRQDPGLGLRLIYFSYDVKMKEKGDIPEGYSVSREKKERFSLILESASTNQTSMYLCASSGGGQGGPEAFFGQGTRLTVV.